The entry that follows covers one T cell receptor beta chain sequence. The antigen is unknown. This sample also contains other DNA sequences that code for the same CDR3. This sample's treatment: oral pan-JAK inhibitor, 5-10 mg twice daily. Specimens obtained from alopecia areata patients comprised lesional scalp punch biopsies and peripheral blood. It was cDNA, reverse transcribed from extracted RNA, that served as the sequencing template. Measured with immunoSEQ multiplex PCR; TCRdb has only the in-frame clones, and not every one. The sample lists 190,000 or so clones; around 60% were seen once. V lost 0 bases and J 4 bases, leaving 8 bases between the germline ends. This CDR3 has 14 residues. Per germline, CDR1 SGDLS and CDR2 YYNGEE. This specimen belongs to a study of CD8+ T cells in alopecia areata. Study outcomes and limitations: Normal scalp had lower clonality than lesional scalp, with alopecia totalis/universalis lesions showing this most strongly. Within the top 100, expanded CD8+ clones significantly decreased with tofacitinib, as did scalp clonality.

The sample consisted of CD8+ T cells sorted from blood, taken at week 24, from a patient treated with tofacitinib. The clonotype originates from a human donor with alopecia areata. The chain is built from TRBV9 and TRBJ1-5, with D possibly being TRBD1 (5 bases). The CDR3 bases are TGTGCCAGCAGCGTAGGCGGGGGAAATCAGCCCCAGCATTTT. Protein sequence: CASSVGGGNQPQHF. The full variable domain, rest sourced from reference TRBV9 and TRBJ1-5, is DSGVTQTPKHLITATGQRVTLRCSPRSGDLSVYWYQQSLDQGLQFLIQYYNGEERAKGNILERFSAQQFPDLHSELNLSSLELGDSALYFCASSVGGGNQPQHFGDGTRLSIL.